These 5 T cell receptor beta chains share one sample of origin, sequenced in a study of shared clonotypes between healthy human individuals. TCRdb's copy holds only in-frame clones and misses some; the assay was immunoSEQ multiplex PCR. The table includes over 1.5 million clones, roughly 98% detected once. The specimen sequenced was naive CD4+ T cells sorted from blood. Subset in this sample: CD45RA+ positively selected. The receptors derive from a man aged 30-40 years in good health.

This chain uses TRBV5-4 with TRBJ2-1; D perhaps matches TRBD2 (6 bases). Per the germline V gene, CDR1 is SGHNT and CDR2 is YYREEE (reference sequence). This CDR3 spans 15 amino acids. V shed 4 bases and J shed 0 bases, with 11 bases lying between them. CDR3 protein: CASSRVGGSYNEQFF. The DNA of the CDR3 is TGTGCCAGCAGCCGGGTGGGGGGCTCCTACAATGAGCAGTTCTTC.

This rearrangement joins TRBV5-1 to TRBJ1-5, with 8 positions matching TRBD1. The CDR3 contains 15 residues. The germline V gene encodes CDR1 SGHRS and CDR2 YFSETQ. V was pared by 0 bases and J by 6 bases, with 5 bases of the junction left unmatched. CDR3 coding DNA: TGCGCCAGCAGCTTGGCCGGGGACAGGACTCAGCCCCAGCATTTT. Amino acids: CASSLAGDRTQPQHF.

This sequence joins TRBV7-8 and TRBJ2-7; 7 bases match TRBD2. Germline trimming cut 2 bases from V and 4 bases from J; bases unmatched to any gene: 8. CDR1 is SGHVS and CDR2 is FQNEAQ in the germline V gene. The CDR3 totals 15 residues. The CDR3 DNA follows: TGTGCCAGCAGCTTATCACTAGCGAGGCTATACGAGCAGTACTTC. Residues: CASSLSLARLYEQYF.

The V gene is TRBV4-2, the J gene TRBJ2-7; D is unclear. The CDR3 runs to 14 residues. The germline CDR1 and CDR2 sequences are LGHNA and YNFKEQ. V was cut by 5 bases and J by 2 bases, with 13 bases left in between. The CDR3, as DNA: TGTGCCAGCAGCGGCTTAGGGCTAACCTACGAGCAGTACTTC. Residues: CASSGLGLTYEQYF.

This clone was seen a single time. The chain employs TRBV19 and TRBJ1-3, with D unresolved. CDR1 is LNHDA and CDR2 is SQIVND in the germline V gene (reference sequence). The V and J ends lost 8 bases and 3 bases respectively, with 8 bases between them. The CDR3 totals 12 residues. The CDR3 sequence is CASGVHGNTIYF. The CDR3 DNA follows: TGTGCCAGTGGAGTCCATGGAAACACCATATATTTT.